A single sample gave rise to the 31 T cell receptor beta chains below, sequenced in a study of CD8 T cells in ankylosing spondylitis. Each CDR3 protein gets one entry after TCRdb re-called the 5' RACE reads with MiXCR. The repertoire holds fewer than 500,000 distinct CDR3 sequences, with roughly 26% as singletons. Antigen specificity for these receptors is unknown. Study results and caveats: Blood of patients with ankylosing spondylitis appeared to be characterized by a TCR beta motif of about eight highly homologous variants.

Sequenced material: blood, either unsorted or a sorted T cell fraction (not recorded which). These receptors originate from a male donor with ankylosing spondylitis.

The table lists this clonotype with a few counts. The rearrangement joins TRBV7-2 to TRBJ2-2; D might be TRBD1 or TRBD2, each matching 5 bases. The V end was cut by 0 bases, the J end by 0 bases, with 8 bases between. The CDR3 totals 16 residues. Germline V lookup: CDR1 SGHTA, CDR2 FQGNSA. The CDR3 loop is CASSLARGANTGELFF. DNA of the CDR3: TGTGCCAGCAGCTTAGCGCGAGGGGCGAACACCGGGGAGCTGTTTTTT.

This clonotype has just a few counts. For the CDR3, the DNA is TGCAGTGCTTCACTAGCGGGAGGGCTTTATAATGAGCAGTTCTTC. Encoded protein: CSASLAGGLYNEQFF. The chain combines TRBV20-1 with TRBJ2-1; 13 nucleotides line up with TRBD2. The CDR3 length is 15 residues. Per germline, CDR1 DFQATT and CDR2 SNEGSKA (reference sequence). With 5 bases clipped from V and 7 bases from J, the junction kept 8 bases outside the gene matches.

The chain links TRBV10-3 to TRBJ2-1; 10 nucleotides agree with TRBD2. This CDR3 is 14 amino acids long. V was clipped by 11 bases and J by 4 bases; unmatched bases: 8. Germline values: CDR1 ENHRY, CDR2 SYGVKD. CDR3 DNA: TGTGCCTGTGGGCTAGCGGGAGCATACAATGAGCAGTTCTTC. Amino acids: CACGLAGAYNEQFF.

CDR3 region: CASTHGETQYF. CDR3 DNA: TGTGCCAGCACCCACGGGGAGACCCAGTACTTC. J is TRBJ2-5 and V is TRBV12-3 or TRBV12-4, with D hard to call. V was clipped by 7 bases and J by 5 bases, with 8 bases between them. This CDR3 has 11 amino acids.

This clonotype appeared a few times. One end of the junction is discordant with germline, which a read error may explain. CDR3: CASSLAGGPGDTQYF. CDR3 bases: TGTGCCAGCAGCCTAGCGGGAGGGCCAGGAGATACGCAGTATTTT. The rearrangement joins TRBV7-7 to TRBJ2-3, with TRBD2 identical over 12 bases. CDR3 length: 15 amino acids. Germline-derived CDR1 and CDR2 are SSHAT and FNYEAQ (reference sequence).

This clonotype was seen a handful of times. This chain links TRBV29-1 with TRBJ2-1, with D perhaps matching TRBD1 or TRBD2 (5 bases each). V lost 6 bases and J 5 bases, leaving 17 bases between the germline ends. This CDR3 spans 14 amino acids. Looked up from germline, CDR1 is SQVTM and CDR2 is ANQGSEA. The CDR3 is CSVRRDRGNNEQFF. The DNA of the CDR3 is TGCAGCGTCCGCCGGGACCGAGGGAACAATGAGCAGTTCTTC.

The rearrangement uses TRBV14 and TRBJ1-2; 8 bases map to TRBD1. The V segment lost 4 bases and the J segment 5 bases; nucleotides outside the gene matches: 9. CDR1 is SGHDN, CDR2 FVKESK, per germline. The CDR3 is 15 residues long. The CDR3 sequence is CASSPFWTGTYGYTF. CDR3 nucleotides: TGTGCCAGCAGCCCGTTTTGGACAGGGACGTATGGCTACACCTTC.

This rearrangement joins TRBV29-1 to TRBJ2-1; the match to TRBD2 covers 13 bases. V was pared by 6 bases and J by 4 bases, with 3 bases of the junction left unmatched. Germline assignment: CDR1 SQVTM and CDR2 ANQGSEA. The CDR3 extends over 14 amino acids. The CDR3 spells CSVPGLAGYNEQFF. In nucleotides, the CDR3 is TGCAGCGTCCCGGGACTAGCGGGATACAATGAGCAGTTCTTC.

In this sample, this clonotype turned up a few times. The chain carries TRBV12-3 or TRBV12-4 and TRBJ2-2; 7 bases are a match to TRBD1. V dropped 4 bases and J dropped 6; count of bases not matched to a gene: 2. The CDR3 extends over 13 amino acids. CDR3 sequence reads: CASSSTGSGELFF. CDR3 nucleotides: TGTGCCAGCAGTTCGACAGGGTCCGGGGAGCTGTTTTTT.

This clonotype was detected a few times. The rearrangement uses TRBV19 and TRBJ2-1; D gene ambiguous. CDR1 and CDR2 from the germline V gene are LNHDA and SQIVND (reference sequence). Between the trimmed V and J ends, which lost 6 bases and 3 bases, there was a span of 15 bases. The CDR3 contains 15 residues. The CDR3 nucleotides read TGTGCCAGTAGAAAAGACTGGGCCTACTACAATGAGCAGTTCTTC. The encoded protein is CASRKDWAYYNEQFF.

The J gene is TRBJ2-1, the V gene TRBV4-1, with 12 bases lining up with TRBD2. The V segment lost 3 bases and the J segment 0 bases; nucleotides outside the gene matches: 9. Germline V gene lookup returns CDR1 MGHRA and CDR2 YSYEKL. The CDR3 spans 19 residues. The CDR3 spells CASSHPSGLAGSSYNEQFF. The CDR3 DNA follows: TGCGCCAGCAGCCATCCCTCCGGACTAGCGGGGAGCTCCTACAATGAGCAGTTCTTC.

This clonotype was found a few times. The chain links TRBV11-1 to TRBJ2-3, with 8 bases lining up with TRBD1. This CDR3 is built from 15 residues. Trimming removed 4 bases from V and 3 bases from J; junction bases left unmatched: 6. The germline V gene encodes CDR1 SGHAT and CDR2 FQDESV (reference sequence). CDR3: CASSSDRVGTDTQYF. CDR3 sequence (DNA): TGTGCCAGCAGCTCGGACAGGGTTGGGACAGATACGCAGTATTTT.

This clonotype was picked up a small number of times. The rearrangement joins TRBV7-2 to TRBJ1-1; maybe TRBD1 (6 bases). Per germline, CDR1 SGHTA and CDR2 FQGNSA. Trimming pared 6 bases from V and 3 bases from J, leaving 23 bases between. The CDR3 spans 17 residues. The DNA of the CDR3 is TGTGCCAGCAGGAAGACAGGCGGGGTGGGTTTAGACACTGAAGCTTTCTTT. This translates into CASRKTGGVGLDTEAFF.

This clonotype was counted at least ten times. This rearrangement joins TRBV7-9 to TRBJ2-7, with D hard to call. The CDR3 sequence is 12 residues long. V was trimmed by 2 bases and J by 6 bases, leaving 8 bases between them. Germline assignment: CDR1 SEHNR and CDR2 FQNEAQ (reference sequence). CDR3 nucleotide sequence: TGTGCCAGCAGCTTAATATCGAGCGAGCAGTACTTC. Translating it yields CASSLISSEQYF.

V usage is TRBV7-2 and J usage is TRBJ2-7; weak D call: TRBD1 (7 bases). Between the trimmed V and J ends, which lost 1 base and 0 bases, there was a span of 10 bases. The CDR3 contains 15 residues. Germline CDR1 reads SGHTA; CDR2 reads FQGNSA. The CDR3 nucleotides read TGTGCCAGCAGCTTAGGGCGGGACAGCTCCTACGAGCAGTACTTC. Protein sequence: CASSLGRDSSYEQYF. Variable domain in full (rest from reference TRBV7-2 and TRBJ2-7): GAGVSQSPSNKVTEKGKDVELRCDPISGHTALYWYRQSLGQGLEFLIYFQGNSAPDKSGLPSDRFSAERTGGSVSTLTIQRTQQEDSAVYLCASSLGRDSSYEQYFGPGTRLTVT.

The chain carries TRBV7-6 and TRBJ2-3; 7 bases line up with TRBD2. The CDR3 has 16 residues. V shed 5 bases, J shed 2 bases, and the junction held 10 bases outside the gene matches. The germline V gene encodes CDR1 SGHVS and CDR2 FNYEAQ. The CDR3 region has the DNA TGTGCCAGCAGCATAAGCGGGGTCTTCGCCACAGATACGCAGTATTTT. It specifies CASSISGVFATDTQYF.

The chain recombines TRBV19 with TRBJ1-2; D unclear. The germline V gene encodes CDR1 LNHDA and CDR2 SQIVND (reference sequence). Between the trimmed V and J ends, which lost 5 bases and 2 bases, there was a span of 15 bases. The CDR3 is 15 amino acids. The CDR3 sequence: CASSVGVDTNYGYTF. Written as DNA, the CDR3 is TGTGCCAGTAGTGTCGGAGTAGACACCAACTATGGCTACACCTTC. The entire variable domain, with the rest obtained from reference TRBV19 and TRBJ1-2, is as follows: DGGITQSPKYLFRKEGQNVTLSCEQNLNHDAMYWYRQDPGQGLRLIYYSQIVNDFQKGDIAEGYSVSREKKESFPLTVTSAQKNPTAFYLCASSVGVDTNYGYTFGSGTRLTVV.

The chain recombines TRBV12-3 or TRBV12-4 with TRBJ2-2, with TRBD2 matching over 9 bases. The CDR3 runs 15 residues. J gave up 6 bases and V 3 bases, and 5 bases lay outside the gene matches. CDR3 sequence reads: CASSFAGGRPGELFF. The CDR3 DNA reads TGTGCCAGCAGTTTCGCGGGAGGGCGCCCCGGGGAGCTGTTTTTT.

This clonotype was seen a handful of times. This rearrangement joins TRBV18 to TRBJ2-2, with unresolved D. V was pared by 3 bases and J by 8 bases, with 10 bases between. Germline assignment: CDR1 KGHSH and CDR2 LQKENI. This CDR3 has 13 residues. CDR3 residues: CASSPDVPGELFF. Here the CDR3 DNA reads TGTGCCAGCTCACCGGACGTACCAGGGGAGCTGTTTTTT.

A few counts support this clonotype. This chain uses TRBV5-1 with TRBJ1-4; D perhaps matches TRBD1 (5 bases). The CDR3 totals 14 residues. Trimming stripped 2 bases from V and 8 bases from J, with 13 bases between. The germline V gene has CDR1 SGHRS and CDR2 YFSETQ. The CDR3 here is CASSFAGRTEKLFF. The CDR3 region has the DNA TGCGCCAGCAGCTTCGCAGGGCGGACAGAAAAACTGTTTTTT. Full variable domain (rest looked up from reference TRBV5-1 and TRBJ1-4): KAGVTQTPRYLIKTRGQQVTLSCSPISGHRSVSWYQQTPGQGLQFLFEYFSETQRNKGNFPGRFSGRQFSNSRSEMNVSTLELGDSALYLCASSFAGRTEKLFFGSGTQLSVL.

This clonotype has only a few counts. The chain employs TRBV12-3 or TRBV12-4 and TRBJ2-5; D not resolved. V dropped 1 base and J dropped 5 bases, with 11 bases sitting between them. This CDR3 comprises 14 residues. The CDR3 coding sequence is TGTGCCAGCAGTTTAGGACCGCCCCGGGAGACCCAGTACTTC. Its translation: CASSLGPPRETQYF.

The chain links TRBV29-1 to TRBJ1-3, with D unresolved. This CDR3 is 13 amino acids long. CDR1 and CDR2 from the germline V gene are SQVTM and ANQGSEA. Trimming removed 3 bases from V and 0 bases from J, with 6 bases in between. The CDR3 region has the DNA TGCAGCGTTGAGGCCATCTCTGGAAACACCATATATTTT. It yields the protein CSVEAISGNTIYF.

This clonotype was seen a handful of times. This chain uses TRBV20-1 with TRBJ2-5, with 8 bases identical to TRBD2. Trimming removed 4 bases from V and 5 bases from J; junction bases left unmatched: 9. The CDR3 spans 14 residues. The germline gives CDR1 DFQATT, CDR2 SNEGSKA (reference sequence). In DNA, the CDR3 is TGCAGTGCTATGGCTAGCGGGTTCAGGGAGACCCAGTACTTC. This codes for CSAMASGFRETQYF.

The CDR3 nucleotides read TGTGCCACCAGTGACCCGAGGGCGGACAGGGTCTATGGCTACACCTTC. Its translation: CATSDPRADRVYGYTF. The V call is TRBV24-1, the J call TRBJ1-2, with 8 bases that match TRBD1. Per the germline V gene, CDR1 is KGHDR and CDR2 is SFDVKD. This CDR3 spans 16 amino acids. V shed 4 bases, J shed 4 bases, and the junction held 10 bases outside the gene matches.

This clonotype was seen at least ten times. This rearrangement joins TRBV24-1 to TRBJ2-2, with no clear D. V lost 8 bases and J lost 0, with 18 bases in between. The CDR3 sequence is 17 residues long. The V gene's germline CDR1 is KGHDR and CDR2 SFDVKD. CDR3 loop: CATNSGTSPANTGELFF. The CDR3 DNA is TGTGCCACCAACTCAGGAACGTCCCCCGCGAACACCGGGGAGCTGTTTTTT.

J is TRBJ2-2 and V is TRBV27; D might be TRBD2 (5 bases). With 3 bases removed from V and 2 bases from J, the gap between germline ends came to 10 bases. The CDR3 totals 15 residues. Germline lookup yields CDR1 MNHEY and CDR2 SMNVEV (reference sequence). The CDR3 region is CASSFKRENTGELFF. In DNA form, the CDR3 reads TGTGCCAGCAGTTTTAAGAGGGAAAACACCGGGGAGCTGTTTTTT.

The rearrangement links TRBV12-3 or TRBV12-4 to TRBJ1-5; D unresolved. V lost 11 bases and J lost 5, with 16 bases in between. The CDR3 sequence is 13 residues long. CDR3 protein: CASGPSSYQPQHF. For the CDR3, the DNA is TGTGCCTCCGGTCCCAGCTCGTATCAGCCCCAGCATTTT.

The V and J genes are TRBV24-1 and TRBJ2-5, with 10 bases identical to TRBD2. The ends lost 3 bases at V and 6 bases at J; junction bases unmatched: 9. The germline V gene has CDR1 KGHDR and CDR2 SFDVKD. CDR3 size: 16 residues. CDR3 sequence reads: CATSDRASGSGKTQYF. Here the CDR3 DNA reads TGTGCCACCAGTGATCGGGCTAGCGGGAGTGGTAAGACCCAGTACTTC.

This clonotype was counted many times. This chain joins TRBV5-1 and TRBJ1-1, with 9 bases matching TRBD1. CDR1 is SGHRS, CDR2 YFSETQ, per germline. This CDR3 is 15 amino acids long. V lost 4 bases and J lost 5; bases outside the gene matches: 9. CDR3 loop: CASSLVPGQGTEAFF. The CDR3 DNA reads as TGCGCCAGCAGCCTAGTACCGGGACAGGGAACTGAAGCTTTCTTT.

This clonotype was picked up a small number of times. V is TRBV7-2 and J is TRBJ1-2; D remains unclear. This CDR3 comprises 13 residues. Germline CDR1 is SGHTA and CDR2 is FQGNSA. V was clipped by 3 bases and J by 3 bases, with 8 bases between them. The CDR3 coding sequence is TGTGCCAGCAGCTTTGAGGGTTACTATGGCTACACCTTC. Protein sequence: CASSFEGYYGYTF.

A few counts support this clonotype. The chain uses TRBV30 and TRBJ1-2; a weak D match, TRBD1 (6 bases). Germline loops: CDR1 GTSNPN, CDR2 SVGIG (reference sequence). This CDR3 is 16 amino acids long. The germline V and J ends were trimmed by 2 bases and 1 base, with 17 bases remaining between them. The CDR3 loop is CAWSPPLGGLNYGYTF. CDR3 DNA sequence: TGTGCCTGGAGTCCCCCCCTAGGGGGGCTTAACTATGGCTACACCTTC.